One and the same sample provided the 15 T cell receptor beta chains below, sequenced in a study of T cells after yellow fever vaccination. MiXCR, applied by TCRdb to the 5' RACE reads, yields one record per CDR3 protein. The table records 310,000 or so distinct CDR3 sequences, around 7% of them present only once. The starting material was PBMCs, obtained approximately 47 days after the first yellow fever vaccination. These TCRs come from a man in his late teens or twenties who received the YFV17D yellow fever vaccine.

This clonotype was recorded at least ten times. This chain's CDR3 is CSARGGLGTGGEQYF. CDR3 coding DNA: TGCAGTGCTAGAGGAGGGTTGGGGACAGGCGGCGAGCAGTACTTC. The V call is TRBV20-1, the J call TRBJ2-7; TRBD1 agrees at 8 bases. Losses at the gene ends were 1 base for V and 6 bases for J; bases not matched to a gene: 11. The CDR3 consists of 15 residues. CDR1 and CDR2 (germline): DFQATT, SNEGSKA (reference sequence).

This clonotype occurred many times. The rearrangement links TRBV6-1 to TRBJ2-5; D remains ambiguous. There are 15 residues in the CDR3. Looked up from germline, CDR1 is MNHNS and CDR2 is SASEGT. The germline V and J ends were trimmed by 8 bases and 3 bases, with 19 bases remaining between them. CDR3 amino acids: CASLYRIRVEETQYF. CDR3 in DNA: TGTGCCAGCCTTTATCGTATTAGGGTTGAAGAGACCCAGTACTTC.

This clonotype was observed at least ten times. V gene TRBV4-1 combines with J gene TRBJ2-3; 7 bases are shared with TRBD2. Germline V lookup: CDR1 MGHRA, CDR2 YSYEKL. This CDR3 comprises 16 residues. After removal of 6 bases from V and 0 bases from J, the junction contained 9 bases not matched to a gene. CDR3 nucleotides: TGCGCCAGCAGACTGAATCCGGGACTAAGCACAGATACGCAGTATTTT. Amino acid sequence: CASRLNPGLSTDTQYF.

This clonotype has just a few counts. This chain links TRBV29-1 with TRBJ2-3, with D uncertain. The CDR3 has 12 amino acids. Germline V gives CDR1 SQVTM, CDR2 ANQGSEA. V was pared by 0 bases and J by 1 base, with 2 bases between. DNA for the CDR3: TGCAGCGTTGAAGAAGGCACAGATACGCAGTATTTT. It codes for CSVEEGTDTQYF.

This clonotype has more than one count but fewer than ten. The chain recombines TRBV11-2 with TRBJ2-3, with 7 positions matching TRBD1. The CDR3 runs to 18 residues. CDR1 is SGHAT and CDR2 is FQNNGV in the germline V gene. V lost 6 bases and J lost 5; bases outside the gene matches: 20. CDR3 sequence: CASSREPTGSFNEDTQYF. CDR3 bases: TGTGCCAGCAGTCGCGAACCGACAGGGTCCTTCAATGAAGATACGCAGTATTTT.

This clonotype was seen many times. The CDR3 DNA is TGTGCCAGCAGTTTCCAGCCACCGAATTCACCCCTCCACTTT. Translation gives CASSFQPPNSPLHF. This chain uses TRBV27 with TRBJ1-6; D remains ambiguous. The CDR3 is 14 residues long. Germline V gives CDR1 MNHEY, CDR2 SMNVEV (reference sequence). The ends were cut back, 3 bases at V and 7 bases at J, with 10 bases in the middle.

This clonotype was counted ten times or more. The chain uses TRBV20-1 and TRBJ2-3, with D perhaps matching TRBD1 or TRBD2 (5 bases each). V lost 3 bases to trimming and J lost 4 bases, with 11 bases between them. CDR3 length: 13 residues. CDR1 is DFQATT, CDR2 SNEGSKA, per germline (reference sequence). The CDR3 loop reads CSASSGSSDTQYF. In nucleotides, the CDR3 is TGCAGTGCTAGCTCAGGGAGCTCAGATACGCAGTATTTT.

This clonotype was seen a handful of times. The chain employs TRBV4-1 and TRBJ1-5; D not resolved. V dropped 5 bases and J dropped 2 bases, with 10 bases sitting between them. Germline V CDR1 and CDR2: MGHRA, YSYEKL. CDR3 length: 14 residues. The CDR3 nucleotides are TGCGCCAGCAGCACATTTGCGGGCAATCAGCCCCAGCATTTT. Amino acid sequence: CASSTFAGNQPQHF.

The chain combines TRBV7-2 with TRBJ2-5; D tentatively fits TRBD1 or TRBD2 (5 bases each). Trimming shortened V by 5 bases and J by 5 bases, and 21 bases separated the two germline ends. Germline V gene data show CDR1 as SGHTA and CDR2 as FQGNSA. This CDR3 comprises 16 residues. The DNA of the CDR3 is TGTGCCAGCAGCCTAACCGGGGCCCCGGCAGGGGAGACCCAGTACTTC. Translating gives CASSLTGAPAGETQYF.

This clonotype showed up just a few times. This chain joins TRBV4-3 and TRBJ1-5, with D hard to call. V lost 1 base, J lost 0 bases, and 7 bases lay in between. Germline loops: CDR1 LGHNA, CDR2 YSLEER. This CDR3 comprises 15 residues. The CDR3 DNA reads TGCGCCAGCAGCCAAGCCTGGCATAGCAATCAGCCCCAGCATTTT. Protein: CASSQAWHSNQPQHF.

This clonotype occurred a few times. The rearrangement joins TRBV4-1 to TRBJ1-6; no firm D call. CDR1 is MGHRA, CDR2 YSYEKL, per germline. Between the trimmed V and J ends, which lost 0 bases and 10 bases, there was a span of 7 bases. This CDR3 is built from 13 residues. In DNA form, the CDR3 reads TGCGCCAGCAGCCAAGAATTGCAATCACCCCTCCACTTT. It yields the protein CASSQELQSPLHF.

This clonotype appeared a few times. The rearrangement links TRBV5-1 to TRBJ2-1; a weak D match, TRBD2 (6 bases). Germline CDR1 SGHRS, CDR2 YFSETQ. Trimming took 4 bases from V and 0 from J, leaving 14 bases between them. The CDR3 covers 16 residues. This chain's CDR3 is CASSGGLHSSYNEQFF. The CDR3 bases are TGCGCCAGCAGCGGGGGACTCCACAGCTCCTACAATGAGCAGTTCTTC.

This clonotype was counted ten times or more. The CDR3 sequence: CASRESEVNTEAFF. The CDR3 nucleotides are TGTGCCAGCAGGGAATCCGAGGTGAACACTGAAGCTTTCTTT. J is TRBJ1-1 and V is TRBV12-3 or TRBV12-4; D uncertain. V dropped 6 bases and J dropped 0 bases, with 11 bases sitting between them. The CDR3 has 14 amino acids.

The table lists this clonotype with many counts. The chain has TRBV19 and TRBJ2-7; 7 nucleotides agree with TRBD2. There are 13 residues in the CDR3. From germline, CDR1 is LNHDA and CDR2 SQIVND (reference sequence). V was clipped by 6 bases and J by 2 bases; unmatched bases: 4. CDR3 DNA: TGTGCCAGTAGCTCGGGGGGACCCTACGAGCAGTACTTC. Its protein is CASSSGGPYEQYF.

The sample holds a few counts of this clonotype. The chain links TRBV6-1 to TRBJ2-5; 11 nucleotides align to TRBD2. This CDR3 region has 15 residues. The junction had 6 bases not matched to a gene; V was cut back by 6 bases and J by 3 bases. In germline, CDR1 is MNHNS, CDR2 SASEGT. CDR3 loop: CASSQTSGEKETQYF. In DNA form, the CDR3 reads TGTGCCAGCAGCCAGACTAGCGGGGAAAAAGAGACCCAGTACTTC.